This T cell receptor (beta chain) was sequenced during a study of CD8+ T cells in alopecia areata. Study-wide results and caveats: More clonal than normal scalp was lesional scalp, particularly alopecia totalis/universalis.

The table lists this clone with a few counts. What it binds is not known. Sequencing used cDNA as its template, made by extracting RNA and reverse transcribing it. Repertoires were generated with immunoSEQ multiplex PCR, while TCRdb's copy carries only in-frame clones and drops some. The table lists roughly 30,000 clones, approximately 65% of them singletons. The CDR3 covers 17 residues. Germline values: CDR1 MGHRA, CDR2 YSYEKL. The V gene end was trimmed by 0 bases and the J gene end by 8 bases; junction bases not matched to a gene: 7. The sequenced sample consisted of NKG2D-high CD8+ T cells sorted from blood. V is TRBV4-1 and J is TRBJ2-6; 10 nucleotides align to TRBD1. This TCR was sampled from a human donor with alopecia areata. CDR3 nucleotide sequence: TGCGCCAGCAGCCAAGAATCGGGGGACAGGGGTACCAACGTCCTGACTTTC. This encodes CASSQESGDRGTNVLTF.